The 21 T cell receptor beta chains presented below share a single source sample, sequenced in a study of cytomegalovirus exposure and HLA in healthy donors (dated by TCRdb to 2015 to 2018). The library was generated by the immunoSEQ multiplex PCR assay. A mixture of 60 forward primers for TCR Vbeta segments and 13 reverse primers for TCR Jbeta segments was used in the multiplex PCR. In its TCRdb copy, this immuneACCESS table keeps in-frame sequences only and misses some clones. Where compared with another copy, unresolved V genes explain less than half of these, and the others have no known cause. The sample data list 150,000 or so clones, and around 80% of these were observed just once. The ten largest clonotypes hold roughly 5.9% of the sample. Sequenced: PBMCs. The receptor source for this set is a woman in her 40s in good health and CMV-seropositive.

Regarding this clone: The sample has other DNA sequences that encode this CDR3 too. In DNA, the CDR3 is TGTGCCAGCAGTTTACTAGGAAACACCATATATTTT. It translates to CASSLLGNTIYF. This chain links TRBV28 with TRBJ1-3; D not certain. Trimming cost V 2 bases and J 4 bases, with 3 bases left between them. The germline gives CDR1 MDHEN, CDR2 SYDVKM. The CDR3 totals 12 residues.

The V and J genes are TRBV7-9 and TRBJ2-7, with 8 bases lining up with TRBD1. The CDR3 consists of 15 residues. Unmatched junction bases numbered 5, after V lost 2 bases and J lost 2 bases. From germline, CDR1 is SEHNR and CDR2 FQNEAQ (reference sequence). CDR3 in DNA: TGTGCCAGCAGCTTAAAAGGGACAGGAGCCTACGAGCAGTACTTC. Translating gives CASSLKGTGAYEQYF.

This clone was seen a single time. The V gene is TRBV10-3, the J gene TRBJ1-2; possible D gene TRBD1, 6 bases. The CDR3 totals 13 residues. Trimming cost V 6 bases and J 5 bases, with 13 bases left between them. Germline-derived CDR1 and CDR2 are ENHRY and SYGVKD. The CDR3 coding sequence is TGTGCCATCAGGGAGGCGGGGGCTTATGGCTACACCTTC. It is translated as CAIREAGAYGYTF.

The genes are TRBV6-6 and TRBJ2-5; 11 nucleotides agree with TRBD2. From germline, CDR1 is MNHNY and CDR2 SVGAGI (reference sequence). The CDR3 has 13 residues. V trimming: 6 bases; J trimming: 7 bases; junction bases outside the gene matches: 4. CDR3 loop: CASSSSGGGTQYF. The CDR3 region has the DNA TGTGCCAGCAGCAGTAGCGGGGGGGGGACCCAGTACTTC.

The rearrangement links TRBV5-1 to TRBJ2-7; 9 nucleotides agree with TRBD2. J lost 3 bases, V lost 5 bases, and 3 bases had no gene match. The CDR3 has 13 amino acids. Germline loops: CDR1 SGHRS, CDR2 YFSETQ. CDR3 region: CASRLTSGYEQYF. The CDR3 nucleotides are TGCGCCAGCAGGTTGACTAGCGGCTACGAGCAGTACTTC.

This clone was picked up one time. The CDR3 bases are TGTGCCAGCAAACCTGGGGGGGGGCGGGAGAACTACGAGCAGTACTTC. Translation gives CASKPGGGRENYEQYF. The chain links TRBV6-6 to TRBJ2-7; tentative D call: TRBD2 (7 bases). This CDR3 spans 16 amino acids. Germline V gene lookup returns CDR1 MNHNY and CDR2 SVGAGI (reference sequence). With 7 bases removed from V and 3 bases from J, the gap between germline ends came to 22 bases.

This chain joins TRBV11-1 and TRBJ2-5; D gene unclear. This CDR3 has 15 amino acids. CDR1 and CDR2 from the germline V gene are SGHAT and FQDESV (reference sequence). V was trimmed by 0 bases and J by 5 bases, leaving 13 bases between them. This CDR3 reads CASSLAELASETQYF. Written as DNA, the CDR3 is TGTGCCAGCAGCTTAGCTGAGTTAGCCTCCGAGACCCAGTACTTC.

This clone was detected only a few times. The chain couples TRBV30 to TRBJ1-5, with D possibly matching TRBD1 (6 bases). CDR1 GTSNPN and CDR2 SVGIG come from the germline V gene (reference sequence). V was clipped by 2 bases and J by 0 bases, with 14 bases between them. The CDR3 extends over 16 amino acids. In DNA, the CDR3 is TGTGCCTGGAGTAAGGAGGGGGGGTATAGCAATCAGCCCCAGCATTTT. It translates to CAWSKEGGYSNQPQHF.

A single count supports this clone. This rearrangement joins TRBV19 to TRBJ2-1, with TRBD2 matching over 8 bases. The V gene end was trimmed by 3 bases and the J gene end by 0 bases; junction bases not matched to a gene: 4. The CDR3 runs to 16 residues. Germline-derived CDR1 and CDR2 are LNHDA and SQIVND (reference sequence). This chain's CDR3 is CASSIGLAGSYNEQFF. As DNA, the CDR3 is TGTGCCAGTAGTATTGGGCTAGCGGGCTCCTACAATGAGCAGTTCTTC.

The gene calls are TRBV2 and TRBJ2-5; 7 bases are shared with TRBD1. The CDR3 covers 13 residues. V shed 4 bases, J shed 7 bases, and the junction held 6 bases outside the gene matches. Germline assignment: CDR1 SNHLY and CDR2 FYNNEI. CDR3 in amino acids: CASSGQGMGTQYF. The CDR3, as DNA: TGTGCCAGCAGTGGACAGGGAATGGGGACCCAGTACTTC.

This clone has more than one count but fewer than ten. The V call is TRBV28, the J call TRBJ2-7; the match to TRBD1 covers 7 bases. With V trimmed by 6 bases and J by 0 bases, 5 bases remained unmatched. CDR3 length equals 14 residues. The germline gives CDR1 MDHEN, CDR2 SYDVKM. The CDR3 DNA reads as TGTGCCAGCAGAACCGGGACAGACTCCTACGAGCAGTACTTC. This sequence encodes CASRTGTDSYEQYF. The whole variable domain, filled in from reference TRBV28 and TRBJ2-7, reads DVKVTQSSRYLVKRTGEKVFLECVQDMDHENMFWYRQDPGLGLRLIYFSYDVKMKEKGDIPEGYSVSREKKERFSLILESASTNQTSMYLCASRTGTDSYEQYFGPGTRLTVT.

The rearrangement joins TRBV10-3 to TRBJ2-7, with 8 bases identical to TRBD2. Germline trimming cut 2 bases from V and 0 bases from J; bases unmatched to any gene: 6. The CDR3 is 16 residues long. Germline CDR1 is ENHRY and CDR2 is SYGVKD. CDR3 sequence (DNA): TGTGCCATCAGTGAGCGGGCGGGAGGCCTCTCCTACGAGCAGTACTTC. Encoded protein: CAISERAGGLSYEQYF.

The chain has TRBV30 and TRBJ2-1; D may be TRBD1 (5 bases). Germline CDR1 reads GTSNPN; CDR2 reads SVGIG (reference sequence). The CDR3 is made up of 12 amino acids. V lost 2 bases and J lost 6, with 8 bases in between. The CDR3 sequence is CAWSQGVNEQFF. CDR3 in DNA: TGTGCCTGGAGTCAGGGTGTCAATGAGCAGTTCTTC. Full variable domain (rest looked up from reference TRBV30 and TRBJ2-1): SQTIHQWPATLVQPVGSPLSLECTVEGTSNPNLYWYRQAAGRGLQLLFYSVGIGQISSEVPQNLSASRPQDRQFILSSKKLLLSDSGFYLCAWSQGVNEQFFGPGTRLTVL.

The J gene is TRBJ1-1, the V gene TRBV10-1; 7 bases are a match to TRBD1. CDR3 size: 13 residues. V gave up 4 bases and J gave up 4 bases; unmatched junction bases: 3. CDR1 WNHNN and CDR2 SYGVQD come from the germline V gene (reference sequence). CDR3 loop: CASSAYRGTEAFF. The CDR3 DNA reads TGCGCCAGCAGTGCTTACAGGGGCACTGAAGCTTTCTTT.

This chain connects TRBV30 to TRBJ1-5; 12 bases map to TRBD1. J gave up 6 bases and V 2 bases, and 5 bases lay outside the gene matches. Germline lookup yields CDR1 GTSNPN and CDR2 SVGIG (reference sequence). There are 15 residues in the CDR3. CDR3 amino acids: CAWSTGTGGTQPQHF. As DNA, the CDR3 is TGTGCCTGGAGTACCGGGACAGGGGGCACTCAGCCCCAGCATTTT.

The V and J genes are TRBV18 and TRBJ1-2, with D possibly being TRBD1 (6 bases). The CDR3 extends over 14 amino acids. The V end lost 1 base, the J end lost 4 bases, and 10 bases lay between the germline ends. The germline CDR1 and CDR2 sequences are KGHSH and LQKENI. CDR3 sequence (DNA): TGTGCCAGCTCACCACGGACAGATGGCTATGGCTACACCTTC. It codes for CASSPRTDGYGYTF.

The chain uses TRBV12-5 and TRBJ1-1; 9 bases map to TRBD1. Trimming removed 1 base from V and 6 bases from J; junction bases left unmatched: 12. Germline values: CDR1 LGHNT, CDR2 FRNRAP. The CDR3 loop spans 17 amino acids. CDR3 nucleotides: TGTGCTAGTGGTTTGGGAGCCGGGACAGGGAGGTTTGCTGAAGCTTTCTTT. It encodes CASGLGAGTGRFAEAFF.

This clone was seen a few times. V is TRBV19 and J is TRBJ1-5; D is undetermined. CDR1 is LNHDA and CDR2 is SQIVND in the germline V gene (reference sequence). The CDR3 consists of 14 residues. V lost 2 bases and J 10 bases, leaving 15 bases between the germline ends. CDR3 region: CASSISRPGAPQHF. DNA for the CDR3: TGTGCCAGTAGTATAAGTAGACCAGGCGCTCCCCAGCATTTT.

The chain is built from TRBV30 and TRBJ1-4; TRBD1 might be the D (5 bases). V lost 0 bases and J lost 2, with 10 bases in between. The CDR3 is 15 residues long. CDR1 and CDR2 from the germline V gene are GTSNPN and SVGIG (reference sequence). The CDR3, as DNA: TGTGCCTGGAGTGTGGCAGGGATGACTAATGAAAAACTGTTTTTT. Protein product: CAWSVAGMTNEKLFF.

This clone was seen more than once but under ten times. The rearrangement joins TRBV28 to TRBJ1-2; tentative D call: TRBD1 (5 bases). Germline V gene sequence: CDR1 MDHEN, CDR2 SYDVKM. With 7 bases removed from V and 8 bases from J, the gap between germline ends came to 23 bases. This CDR3 is built from 15 residues. The CDR3 region is CASTPAGPPEEGYTF. The CDR3, as DNA: TGTGCCAGCACTCCGGCGGGGCCCCCCGAGGAGGGCTACACCTTC.

This chain uses TRBV20-1 with TRBJ2-7, with a tentative D call TRBD2 (5 bases). In germline, CDR1 is DFQATT, CDR2 SNEGSKA (reference sequence). Trimming left V 8 bases short and J 6 bases short, with 14 bases between. The CDR3 length is 11 residues. CDR3 sequence: CSYMTNPEQYF. CDR3 coding DNA: TGCAGTTATATGACTAACCCCGAGCAGTACTTC.